Listed here are 2 T cell receptor beta chains from one sample, sequenced in a study of T cell responses to AZD1222 COVID-19 vaccine. The table came from immunoSEQ multiplex PCR; TCRdb's copy has only in-frame clones and leaves some out. Here the sample spans 140,000 to 150,000 clones, under 95% being singletons. Sequenced here: peripheral blood, sampled on day 0 of MenACWY control vaccination. Every receptor here comes from an adult in good health.

This chain links TRBV3-1 (or the pseudogene TRBV3-2) with TRBJ2-1; D gene ambiguous. Germline assignment: CDR1 LGHDT and CDR2 YNNKEL (reference sequence). This CDR3 has 13 amino acids. V shed 4 bases and J shed 9 bases, with 13 bases lying between them. The CDR3 DNA sequence: TGTGCCAGCAGCCCCCCTCACTCTGGTGAGCAGTTCTTC. Protein product: CASSPPHSGEQFF.

The rearrangement links TRBV6-5 to TRBJ2-7, with TRBD2 identical over 7 bases. Unmatched junction bases numbered 8, after V lost 6 bases and J lost 0 bases. Germline V gene sequence: CDR1 MNHEY, CDR2 SVGAGI. This CDR3 is 15 amino acids long. CDR3 nucleotide sequence: TGTGCCAGCAGGAAAAAGACTAGCCCCTCCTACGAGCAGTACTTC. The encoded protein is CASRKKTSPSYEQYF.